The 17 T cell receptor beta chains below come from one sample, sequenced in a study of shared clonotypes between healthy human individuals. Assay used: immunoSEQ multiplex PCR; TCRdb lists only in-frame clones, some missing. Of over 400,000 clones in the sample, about 96% were seen once. Sequenced sample: naive CD4+ T cells sorted from blood. Subset reported: CD45RA+ positively selected. The receptors originated from a woman between 25 and 40 years old in good health.

As concerns this clone: Other nucleotide sequences in the sample specify the same CDR3. This chain uses TRBV6-5 with TRBJ1-2, with 7 bases fitting TRBD1. Per the germline V gene, CDR1 is MNHEY and CDR2 is SVGAGI. The CDR3 contains 14 residues. Germline trimming cut 2 bases from V and 3 bases from J; bases unmatched to any gene: 3. CDR3 coding DNA: TGTGCCAGCAGTTACGGAACAGGGGACTATGGCTACACCTTC. Encoded protein: CASSYGTGDYGYTF.

The rearrangement joins TRBV2 to TRBJ2-7, with D uncertain. There are 14 residues in the CDR3. V was trimmed by 4 bases and J by 1 base, leaving 11 bases between them. Germline V gene lookup returns CDR1 SNHLY and CDR2 FYNNEI. The CDR3 DNA reads TGTGCCAGCAGTGTTTTCGCGGAATCCTACGAGCAGTACTTC. Protein sequence: CASSVFAESYEQYF.

The rearrangement joins TRBV7-9 to TRBJ1-2, with TRBD1 as a possible D gene (5 bases). V lost 5 bases and J 4 bases, leaving 17 bases between the germline ends. CDR3 length: 15 amino acids. CDR1 SEHNR and CDR2 FQNEAQ come from the germline V gene (reference sequence). The chain's CDR3 is CASSPLTGASYGYTF. DNA of the CDR3: TGTGCCAGCAGCCCCCTTACCGGGGCTTCCTATGGCTACACCTTC.

The chain joins TRBV28 to TRBJ2-1, with D perhaps assigned TRBD1 or TRBD2 (5 bases each). The CDR3 totals 13 residues. Looked up from germline, CDR1 is MDHEN and CDR2 is SYDVKM. V was pared by 7 bases and J by 4 bases, with 11 bases between. The CDR3 reads CASTGTLYNEQFF. CDR3 bases: TGTGCCAGCACGGGGACCCTATACAATGAGCAGTTCTTC.

The rearrangement links TRBV28 to TRBJ2-1; tentatively, D is TRBD2 (5 bases). The CDR3 totals 11 residues. Trimming pared 7 bases from V and 10 bases from J, leaving 11 bases between. CDR1 is MDHEN and CDR2 is SYDVKM in the germline V gene. The CDR3 nucleotides read TGTGCCAGCACCGGGGTGACAGAGCAGTTCTTC. Translating it yields CASTGVTEQFF.

The V and J genes are TRBV15 and TRBJ2-7, with TRBD2 matching 11 bases. This CDR3 spans 15 amino acids. V shed 2 bases and J 2 bases; nucleotides not matched to a gene: 2. The germline V gene has CDR1 LNHNV and CDR2 YYDKDF (reference sequence). The CDR3 DNA sequence: TGTGCCACCAGCAGATTTAGCGGGAGGGCCTACGAGCAGTACTTC. Its protein product is CATSRFSGRAYEQYF. Together with reference TRBV15 and TRBJ2-7, the CDR3 gives the full variable domain: DAMVIQNPRYQVTQFGKPVTLSCSQTLNHNVMYWYQQKSSQAPKLLFHYYDKDFNNEADTPDNFQSRRPNTSFCFLDIRSPGLGDTAMYLCATSRFSGRAYEQYFGPGTRLTVT.

V and J are TRBV2 and TRBJ2-2, with D perhaps assigned TRBD1 or TRBD2 (5 bases each). The ends were cut back, 2 bases at V and 1 base at J, with 11 bases in the middle. The V gene's germline CDR1 is SNHLY and CDR2 FYNNEI. The CDR3 sequence is 16 residues long. The CDR3 spells CASSERGVGNTGELFF. CDR3 DNA: TGTGCCAGCAGTGAACGAGGGGTCGGGAACACCGGGGAGCTGTTTTTT.

J is TRBJ2-7 and V is TRBV4-1; 7 nucleotides align to TRBD1. Losses at the gene ends were 4 bases for V and 4 bases for J; bases not matched to a gene: 10. CDR3 length equals 15 residues. From germline, CDR1 is MGHRA and CDR2 YSYEKL. CDR3 sequence reads: CASSRDRGRGYEQYF. The CDR3 DNA follows: TGCGCCAGCAGCCGCGACCGGGGCAGGGGGTACGAGCAGTACTTC.

J is TRBJ1-4 and V is TRBV28; TRBD1 aligns across 9 bases. This CDR3 is built from 13 residues. The germline V gene encodes CDR1 MDHEN and CDR2 SYDVKM. V lost 8 bases and J lost 4; bases outside the gene matches: 2. CDR3 in DNA: TGTGCCAGCCGGGGACAGGGTAATGAAAAACTGTTTTTT. Translation gives CASRGQGNEKLFF.

V and J are TRBV14 and TRBJ1-1; no firm D call. The CDR3 runs to 14 residues. Trimming took 1 base from V and 8 from J, leaving 14 bases between them. Germline CDR1 reads SGHDN; CDR2 reads FVKESK. The CDR3 DNA sequence: TGTGCCAGCAGCCAAGTCGGTAAAGGACGAGAAGCTTTCTTT. This encodes CASSQVGKGREAFF.

The CDR3 DNA sequence: TGCGCCAGCAGCCAAGTACCGGGATCGAGGGTAGATACGCAGTATTTT. Its protein product is CASSQVPGSRVDTQYF. The chain has TRBV4-1 and TRBJ2-3; TRBD2 is a possible D gene (5 bases). Germline loops: CDR1 MGHRA, CDR2 YSYEKL. CDR3 length: 16 amino acids. The V end lost 1 base, the J end lost 5 bases, and 16 bases lay between the germline ends.

The rearrangement joins TRBV6-1 to TRBJ1-1; D not certain. Trimming took 6 bases from V and 3 from J, leaving 5 bases between them. The germline V gene has CDR1 MNHNS and CDR2 SASEGT. The CDR3 covers 11 residues. The CDR3 reads CASRDHTEAFF. The CDR3 nucleotides are TGTGCCAGCAGAGACCACACTGAAGCTTTCTTT.

The chain links TRBV4-2 to TRBJ2-7, with 10 bases matching TRBD2. CDR1 is LGHNA and CDR2 is YNFKEQ in the germline V gene. The V and J ends lost 1 base and 0 bases, in that order; junction bases with no gene match: 3. The CDR3 is made up of 16 amino acids. The CDR3 protein is CASSQVSGRASYEQYF. The CDR3, as DNA: TGTGCCAGCAGCCAAGTGAGCGGGAGGGCCTCCTACGAGCAGTACTTC.

V gene TRBV19 combines with J gene TRBJ1-5; TRBD1 matches 9 bases. Germline CDR1 LNHDA, CDR2 SQIVND (reference sequence). This CDR3 contains 18 residues. Germline trimming cut 0 bases from V and 1 base from J; bases unmatched to any gene: 7. DNA for the CDR3: TGTGCCAGTAGTATAGACCGGACAGGGGCTTTGAGCAATCAGCCCCAGCATTTT. Amino acid sequence: CASSIDRTGALSNQPQHF.

The chain has TRBV6-1 and TRBJ2-7; 7 nucleotides align to TRBD1. This CDR3 region has 14 residues. Germline V gene data show CDR1 as MNHNS and CDR2 as SASEGT. Trimming cost V 4 bases and J 0 bases; bases outside gene matches: 3. The CDR3 reads CASSGGDSSYEQYF. The CDR3 DNA reads TGTGCCAGCAGTGGAGGGGACAGCTCCTACGAGCAGTACTTC.

The chain combines TRBV18 with TRBJ1-1; D may be TRBD1 (6 bases). The CDR3 has 15 amino acids. Per the germline V gene, CDR1 is KGHSH and CDR2 is LQKENI. V was trimmed by 1 base and J by 1 base, leaving 10 bases between them. CDR3: CASSPRAGENTEAFF. The CDR3, as DNA: TGTGCCAGCTCACCACGGGCAGGGGAGAACACTGAAGCTTTCTTT.

The gene calls are TRBV5-1 and TRBJ1-1, with 11 bases identical to TRBD1. Looked up from germline, CDR1 is SGHRS and CDR2 is YFSETQ. V shed 3 bases, J shed 3 bases, and the junction held 4 bases outside the gene matches. CDR3 size: 15 residues. Here the CDR3 DNA reads TGCGCCAGCAGCTCAGGACAGGGGGCCTACACTGAAGCTTTCTTT. Translated: CASSSGQGAYTEAFF.